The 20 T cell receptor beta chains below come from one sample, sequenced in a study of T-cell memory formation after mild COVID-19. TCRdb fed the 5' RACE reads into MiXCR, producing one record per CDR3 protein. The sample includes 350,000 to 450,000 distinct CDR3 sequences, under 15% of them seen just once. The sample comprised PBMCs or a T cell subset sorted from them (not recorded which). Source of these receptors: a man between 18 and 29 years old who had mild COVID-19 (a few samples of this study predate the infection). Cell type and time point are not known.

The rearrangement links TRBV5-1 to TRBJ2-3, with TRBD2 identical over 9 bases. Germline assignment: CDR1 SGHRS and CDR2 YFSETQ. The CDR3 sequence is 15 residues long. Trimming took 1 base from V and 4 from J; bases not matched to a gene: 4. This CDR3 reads CASSLFGGGADTQYF. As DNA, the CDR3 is TGCGCCAGCAGCTTGTTTGGCGGGGGGGCAGATACGCAGTATTTT.

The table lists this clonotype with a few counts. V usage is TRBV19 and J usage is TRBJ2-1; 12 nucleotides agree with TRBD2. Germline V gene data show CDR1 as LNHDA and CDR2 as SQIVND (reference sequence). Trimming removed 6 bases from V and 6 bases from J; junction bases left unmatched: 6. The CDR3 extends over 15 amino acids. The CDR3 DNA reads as TGTGCCAGTAGGAGGGGACTAGCGGGTTTCAATGAGCAGTTCTTC. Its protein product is CASRRGLAGFNEQFF. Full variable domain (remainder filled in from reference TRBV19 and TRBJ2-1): DGGITQSPKYLFRKEGQNVTLSCEQNLNHDAMYWYRQDPGQGLRLIYYSQIVNDFQKGDIAEGYSVSREKKESFPLTVTSAQKNPTAFYLCASRRGLAGFNEQFFGPGTRLTVL.

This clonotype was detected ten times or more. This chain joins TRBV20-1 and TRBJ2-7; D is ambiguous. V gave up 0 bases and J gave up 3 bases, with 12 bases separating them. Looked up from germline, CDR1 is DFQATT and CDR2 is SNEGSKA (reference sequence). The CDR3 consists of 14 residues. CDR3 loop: CSARDRVSNYEQYV. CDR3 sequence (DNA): TGCAGTGCTAGAGATAGGGTCAGCAACTACGAGCAGTACGTC.

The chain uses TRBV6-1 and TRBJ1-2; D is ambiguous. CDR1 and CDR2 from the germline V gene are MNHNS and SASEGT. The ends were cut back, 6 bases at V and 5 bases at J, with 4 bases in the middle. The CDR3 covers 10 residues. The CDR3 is CASRTYGYTF. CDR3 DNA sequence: TGTGCCAGCAGGACTTATGGCTACACCTTC.

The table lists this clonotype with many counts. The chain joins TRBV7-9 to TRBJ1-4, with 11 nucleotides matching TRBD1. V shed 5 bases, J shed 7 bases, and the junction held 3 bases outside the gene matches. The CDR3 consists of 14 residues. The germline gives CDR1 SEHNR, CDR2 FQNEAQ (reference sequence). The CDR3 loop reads CASSLDRGREKLFF. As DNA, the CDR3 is TGTGCCAGCAGCCTGGACAGGGGGCGTGAAAAACTGTTTTTT.

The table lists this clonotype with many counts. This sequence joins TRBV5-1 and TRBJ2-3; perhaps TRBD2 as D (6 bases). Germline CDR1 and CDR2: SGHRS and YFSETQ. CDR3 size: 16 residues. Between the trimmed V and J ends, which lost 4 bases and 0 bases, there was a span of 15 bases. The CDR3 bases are TGCGCCAGCAGCCTCCTATGGGCGGGGAGCACAGATACGCAGTATTTT. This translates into CASSLLWAGSTDTQYF.

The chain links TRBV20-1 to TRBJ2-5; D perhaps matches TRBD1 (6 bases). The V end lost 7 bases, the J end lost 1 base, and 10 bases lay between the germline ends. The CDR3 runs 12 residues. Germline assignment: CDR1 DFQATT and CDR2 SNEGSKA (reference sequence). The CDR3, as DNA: TGCAGTGTACGGACAGTCCAAGAGACCCAGTACTTC. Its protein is CSVRTVQETQYF.

CDR3 nucleotides: TGCAGTGCTAGAAGCCGGGACTCCGAGCAGTACTTC. Translation: CSARSRDSEQYF. The chain employs TRBV20-1 and TRBJ2-7; TRBD2 is a possible D gene (6 bases). CDR3 size: 12 residues. V lost 2 bases to trimming and J lost 6 bases, with 11 bases between them. The germline gives CDR1 DFQATT, CDR2 SNEGSKA (reference sequence).

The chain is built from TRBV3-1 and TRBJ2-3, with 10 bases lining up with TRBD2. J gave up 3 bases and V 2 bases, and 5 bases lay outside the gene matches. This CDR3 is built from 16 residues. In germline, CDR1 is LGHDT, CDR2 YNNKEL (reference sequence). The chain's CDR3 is CASSQSGTSETDTQYF. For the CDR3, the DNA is TGTGCCAGCAGCCAATCCGGGACTAGCGAGACAGATACGCAGTATTTT.

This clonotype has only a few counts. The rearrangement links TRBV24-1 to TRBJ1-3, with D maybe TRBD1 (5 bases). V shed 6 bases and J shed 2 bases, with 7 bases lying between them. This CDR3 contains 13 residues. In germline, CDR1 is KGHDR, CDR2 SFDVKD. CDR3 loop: CATSSGAGNTIYF. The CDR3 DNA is TGTGCCACCAGTTCGGGGGCTGGAAACACCATATATTTT.

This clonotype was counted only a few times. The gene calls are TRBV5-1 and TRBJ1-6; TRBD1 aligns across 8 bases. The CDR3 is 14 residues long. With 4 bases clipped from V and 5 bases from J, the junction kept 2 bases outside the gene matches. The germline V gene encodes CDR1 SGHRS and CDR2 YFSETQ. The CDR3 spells CASSGQGNNSPLHF. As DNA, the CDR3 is TGCGCCAGCAGCGGACAGGGAAATAATTCACCCCTCCACTTT.

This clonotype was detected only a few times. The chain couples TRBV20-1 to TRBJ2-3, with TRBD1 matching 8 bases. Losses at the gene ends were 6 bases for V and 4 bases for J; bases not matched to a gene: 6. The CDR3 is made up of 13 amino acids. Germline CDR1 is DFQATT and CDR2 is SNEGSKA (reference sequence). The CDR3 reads CSAPDRGPDTQYF. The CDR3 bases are TGCAGTGCCCCCGACAGGGGCCCAGATACGCAGTATTTT.

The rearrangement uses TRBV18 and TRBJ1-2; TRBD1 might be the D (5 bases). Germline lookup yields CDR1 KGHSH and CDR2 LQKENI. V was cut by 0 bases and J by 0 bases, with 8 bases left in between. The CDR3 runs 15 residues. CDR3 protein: CASSPPMGANYGYTF. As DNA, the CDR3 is TGTGCCAGCTCACCACCGATGGGGGCTAACTATGGCTACACCTTC.

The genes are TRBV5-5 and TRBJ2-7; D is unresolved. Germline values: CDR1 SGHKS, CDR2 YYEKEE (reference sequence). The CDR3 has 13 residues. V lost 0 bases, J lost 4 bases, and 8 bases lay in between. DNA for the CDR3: TGTGCCAGCAGCTTGGGACCACATTACGAGCAGTACTTC. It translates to CASSLGPHYEQYF.

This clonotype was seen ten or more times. This CDR3 is CASSYTSGGPETQYF. The CDR3 DNA follows: TGTGCCAGCAGTTACACTAGCGGGGGGCCTGAGACCCAGTACTTC. The genes are TRBV6-5 and TRBJ2-5; 12 bases fit TRBD2. The CDR3 is 15 residues long. Germline V CDR1 and CDR2: MNHEY, SVGAGI. The V gene end was trimmed by 2 bases and the J gene end by 5 bases; junction bases not matched to a gene: 3.

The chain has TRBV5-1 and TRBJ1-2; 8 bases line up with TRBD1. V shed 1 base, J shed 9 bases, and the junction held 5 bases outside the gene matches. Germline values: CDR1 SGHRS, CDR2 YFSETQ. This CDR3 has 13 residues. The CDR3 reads CASSLNGQGSYTF. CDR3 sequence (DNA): TGCGCCAGCAGCTTGAACGGACAGGGCAGCTACACCTTC.

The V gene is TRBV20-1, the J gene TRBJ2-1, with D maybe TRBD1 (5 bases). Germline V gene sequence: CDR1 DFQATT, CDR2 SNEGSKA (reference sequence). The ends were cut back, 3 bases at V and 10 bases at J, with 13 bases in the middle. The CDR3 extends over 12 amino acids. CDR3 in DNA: TGCAGTGCTAGCAGGCAGGGTGGAGAGCAGTTCTTC. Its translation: CSASRQGGEQFF.

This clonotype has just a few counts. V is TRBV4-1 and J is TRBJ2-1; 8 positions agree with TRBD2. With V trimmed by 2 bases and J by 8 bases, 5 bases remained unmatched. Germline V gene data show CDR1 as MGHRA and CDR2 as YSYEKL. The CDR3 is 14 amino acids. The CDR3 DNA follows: TGCGCCAGCAGCCAACCGGGGGGGCTGCATGAGCAGTTCTTC. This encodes CASSQPGGLHEQFF.

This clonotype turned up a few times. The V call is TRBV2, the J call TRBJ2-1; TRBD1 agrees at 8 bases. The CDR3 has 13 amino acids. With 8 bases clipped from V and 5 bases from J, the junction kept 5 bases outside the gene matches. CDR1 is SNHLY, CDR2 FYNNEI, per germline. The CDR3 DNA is TGTGCCAGCGCCCCGGACAGGGACAATGAGCAGTTCTTC. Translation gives CASAPDRDNEQFF.

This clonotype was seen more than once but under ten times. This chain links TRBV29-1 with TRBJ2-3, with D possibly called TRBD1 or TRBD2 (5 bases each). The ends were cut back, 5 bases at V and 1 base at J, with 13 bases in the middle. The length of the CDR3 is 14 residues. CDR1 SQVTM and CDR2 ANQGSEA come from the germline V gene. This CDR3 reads CSVHRGRGTDTQYF. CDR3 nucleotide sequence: TGCAGCGTTCACCGGGGACGGGGCACAGATACGCAGTATTTT.